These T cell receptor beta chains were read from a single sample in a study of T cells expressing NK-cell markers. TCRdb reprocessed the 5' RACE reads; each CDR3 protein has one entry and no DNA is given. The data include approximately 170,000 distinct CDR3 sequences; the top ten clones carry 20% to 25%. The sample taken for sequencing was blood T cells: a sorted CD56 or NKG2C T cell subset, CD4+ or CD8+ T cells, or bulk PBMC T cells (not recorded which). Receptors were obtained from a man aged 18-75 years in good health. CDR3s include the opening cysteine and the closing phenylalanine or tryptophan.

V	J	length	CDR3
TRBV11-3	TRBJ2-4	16	CASSLPPGDRANIQYF
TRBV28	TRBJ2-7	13	CASSLTGPDEQYF
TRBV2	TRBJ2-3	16	CASKGDLAEYTDTQYF
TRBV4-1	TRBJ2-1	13	CASSQDFSNEQFF
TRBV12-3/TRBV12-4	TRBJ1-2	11	CASSLGYGYTF
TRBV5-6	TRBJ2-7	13	CASWMIGSYEQYF
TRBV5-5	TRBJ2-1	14	CASSSTGRRNEQFF
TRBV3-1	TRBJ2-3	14	CASSQDNRGDTQYF
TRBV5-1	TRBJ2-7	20	CASSLTESQGLAGTSYEQYF
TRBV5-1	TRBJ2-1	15	CASSLVQGARNEQFF
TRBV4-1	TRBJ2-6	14	CASSQGAGRNVLTF
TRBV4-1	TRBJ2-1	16	CASSQVGGGPYNEQFF
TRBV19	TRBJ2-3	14	CASSIASSTDTQYF
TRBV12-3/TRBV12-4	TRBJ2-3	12	CAGSITGDTQYF
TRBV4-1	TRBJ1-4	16	CASSPGTTATNEKLFF
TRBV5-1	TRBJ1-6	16	CASSLVGQGAESPLHF
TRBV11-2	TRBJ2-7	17	CASSLEGFEGNYYEQYF
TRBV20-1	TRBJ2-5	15	CSARTSGHGGETQYF
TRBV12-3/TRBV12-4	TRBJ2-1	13	CASSFGTALLQFF
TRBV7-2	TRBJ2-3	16	CASSLNLWASTDTQYF
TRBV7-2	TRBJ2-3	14	CASNFGGGADTQYF
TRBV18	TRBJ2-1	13	CASSPTGRVEQFF